This is a list of T cell receptor beta chains from one sample in a study of blood T cell repertoires in COVID-19. Generated by immunoSEQ multiplex PCR, the TCRdb table keeps only in-frame clones and is missing some. The profile shows about 140,000 clones, 82% of them singletons. Sequencing input: peripheral blood. These receptor sequences come from a woman of 80 years or more with acute or convalescent COVID-19. Each CDR3 is given with its conserved first and last residue. D genes are given only for firm matches. Expanded clones get a size class; other rows say once, few or many, or leave the size out.

j_call	d_call	v_call	clone_size	cdr3_nt	cdr3_aa
TRBJ1-2	NA	TRBV5-4	NA	TGTGCCAGCAGCAGCTTTGGCTATGGCTACACCTTC	CASSSFGYGYTF
TRBJ2-7	NA	TRBV19	NA	TGTGCCAGTAGCCCAGTCTCCCGGGATTCCTACGAGCAGTACTTC	CASSPVSRDSYEQYF
TRBJ2-7	TRBD1	TRBV7-9	few	TGTGCCAGCAGCGGTCGGGACAGCTCCTACGAGCAGTACTTC	CASSGRDSSYEQYF
TRBJ1-2	NA	TRBV28	NA	TGTGCCAGCAGTCCCCTCTATGGCTACACCTTC	CASSPLYGYTF
TRBJ2-3	NA	TRBV4-1	NA	TGCGCCAGCAGCCAAGATCCGGGGAGCACAGATACGCAGTATTTT	CASSQDPGSTDTQYF
TRBJ1-4	TRBD1	TRBV11-2	few	TGTGCCAGCAGCCCACTCAGGGGGCGACGGGGTAATGAAAAACTGTTTTTT	CASSPLRGRRGNEKLFF
TRBJ2-7	NA	TRBV9	NA	TGTGCCAGCAGCGTAGAGGATGGGACACCCTCCGAGCAGTACTTC	CASSVEDGTPSEQYF
TRBJ1-2	TRBD1	TRBV4-2	NA	TGTGCCAGCAGCCCCTTCGGACAGGCTAACTATGGCTACACCTTC	CASSPFGQANYGYTF
TRBJ1-1	NA	TRBV4-1	NA	TGCGCCAGCAGCCAAGATCCGAACACCCCCACTGAAGCTTTCTTT	CASSQDPNTPTEAFF
TRBJ2-1	NA	TRBV6-4	NA	TGTGCCAGTCAGAGACAGGATTCGTACAATGAGCAGTTCTTC	CASQRQDSYNEQFF
TRBJ2-3	TRBD2	TRBV28	NA	TGTGCCAGCAGTTTGCTAGCGGAGCATACGCAGTATTTT	CASSLLAEHTQYF
TRBJ2-1	TRBD2	TRBV2	NA	TGTGCCAGCGGGGGGACTAGTCTTTACAATGAGCAGTTCTTC	CASGGTSLYNEQFF
TRBJ2-1	NA	TRBV19	NA	TGTGCCAGTAGTATTCAACAGGGGGGGAACAATGAGCAGTTCTTC	CASSIQQGGNNEQFF
TRBJ1-6	NA	TRBV7-8	once	TGTGCCAGCAGCTTAGTGGGGAGTTATAATTCACCCCTCCACTTT	CASSLVGSYNSPLHF
TRBJ2-1	NA	TRBV7-2	NA	TGTGCCAGCAGCCGCAACGGGGCGGGGGCCGGGAATGAGCAGTTCTTC	CASSRNGAGAGNEQFF
TRBJ2-7	TRBD2	TRBV19	NA	TGTGCCAGTAGTTTCGGACTAGCGGGGACATACGAGCAGTACTTC	CASSFGLAGTYEQYF
TRBJ2-5	TRBD1	TRBV15	NA	TGTGCCACCAGCACCGGGACAGGGGGCGGGGAGACCCAGTACTTC	CATSTGTGGGETQYF
TRBJ2-7	NA	TRBV28	NA	TGTGCCAGCAGTTTTCAGGTGAACTACGAGCAGTACTTC	CASSFQVNYEQYF
TRBJ2-7	TRBD2	TRBV14	NA	TGTGCCAGCAGCCAAGCCGGGGGGAAAGCCTACGAGCAGTACTTC	CASSQAGGKAYEQYF
TRBJ2-5	NA	TRBV7-6	NA	TGTGCCAGCAGCTTTCAAACGGAAGAGACCCAGTACTTC	CASSFQTEETQYF
TRBJ2-4	NA	TRBV30	NA	TGTGCCTGGGGGGGCAGAAGCCTAGCCAAAAACATTCAGTACTTC	CAWGGRSLAKNIQYF
TRBJ2-3	TRBD2	TRBV11-1	NA	TGTGCCAGCAGCTTAGCGCCTAGCGGGAGTACCCATACGCAGTATTTT	CASSLAPSGSTHTQYF
TRBJ1-2	NA	TRBV6-1	NA	TGTGCCAGCAGTGAATTGGCAGCCCTAACGCGGGGCTACACCTTC	CASSELAALTRGYTF
TRBJ2-2	TRBD1	TRBV2	NA	TGTGCCAGCCTCTGGGACAGGGACACCGGGGAGCTGTTTTTT	CASLWDRDTGELFF
TRBJ2-7	TRBD2	TRBV5-4	NA	TGTGCCAGCAGCGTAGGACTAGCTGAGGCCTACGAGCAGTACTTC	CASSVGLAEAYEQYF
TRBJ2-3	TRBD2	TRBV4-1	NA	TGCGCCAGCAGCGGGTTGCCAGCGGGGACCGCAGATACGCAGTATTTT	CASSGLPAGTADTQYF
TRBJ2-7	NA	TRBV13	NA	TGTGCCAGCAGCTTAAGAGACAGCGCCTACGAGCAGTACTTC	CASSLRDSAYEQYF
TRBJ2-1	TRBD2	TRBV7-9	NA	TGTGCCAGCAGCTCGACCTTGACTAGCGGGGAGGAGCAGTTCTTC	CASSSTLTSGEEQFF
TRBJ2-1	NA	TRBV4-1	once	TGCGCCAGCAGCCAGGCTCCCGGGACTTCCGGCGATGAGCAGTTCTTC	CASSQAPGTSGDEQFF
TRBJ1-1	TRBD1	TRBV4-1	few	TGCGCCAGCAGCCGGACCCCGACAGGGGTATCGACTGAAGCTTTCTTT	CASSRTPTGVSTEAFF
TRBJ2-1	NA	TRBV6-5	once	TGTGCCAGCCAATCCTATCCCTCCTACAATGAGCAGTTCTTC	CASQSYPSYNEQFF
TRBJ2-1	NA	TRBV7-3	NA	TGTGCCAGCAGCCTCTTAGGGGGGGGGCCCCCCTACAATGAGCAGTTCTTC	CASSLLGGGPPYNEQFF
TRBJ2-7	TRBD1	TRBV29-1	NA	TGCAGCGTTGCTCTCAAGTGGCAGGGGGCCCCGCTAGAGCAGTACTTC	CSVALKWQGAPLEQYF
TRBJ2-3	TRBD2	TRBV24-1	NA	TGTGCCACCAGTGAACCTGGACTAGCGGGGTCCCACACAGATACGCAGTATTTT	CATSEPGLAGSHTDTQYF
TRBJ2-1	NA	TRBV25-1	NA	TGTGCCAGCAGTGAACCCCGTGCGGGGTCCTACAATGAGCAGTTCTTC	CASSEPRAGSYNEQFF
TRBJ2-1	TRBD2	TRBV27	NA	TGTGCCAGCAGTGTACTAGCCCGGGGGGGGAATGAGCAGTTCTTC	CASSVLARGGNEQFF
TRBJ2-2	NA	TRBV9	NA	TGTGCCAGCCAACAGGGAGCCGGGGAGCTGTTTTTT	CASQQGAGELFF
TRBJ2-1	TRBD2	TRBV19	NA	TGTGCCAGTAGTGCCGGACTAGTATTGGGTGAGCAGTTCTTC	CASSAGLVLGEQFF
TRBJ2-5	NA	TRBV4-1	NA	TGCGCCAGCAGCCACCATTACTTC	CASSHHYF
TRBJ1-5	NA	TRBV6-5	NA	TGTGCCAGCAGTTGGGCGTTACACCGCAATCAGCCCCAGCATTTT	CASSWALHRNQPQHF
TRBJ2-5	NA	TRBV18	few	TGTGCCAGCTCACCACGAAAGGGGGAAGAGACCCAGTACTTC	CASSPRKGEETQYF
TRBJ1-2	NA	TRBV7-9	NA	TGTGCCAGCAGCTTAGACGAGACTCTTCGCTCCTACACCTTC	CASSLDETLRSYTF